These 5 T cell receptor beta chains originate from one sample sequenced in a study of OX40 agonist ivuxolimab in advanced cancers. Some clones are missing from TCRdb's copy, which holds only in-frame ones; the method was immunoSEQ multiplex PCR. The table has around 76,000 clones, approximately 93% seen once. The source material was CD4+ or CD8+ T cells sorted from blood, sampled in a trial of the OX40 agonist ivuxolimab. Receptors originate from an adult with an advanced solid tumor such as melanoma, head and neck, liver or kidney cancer.

The rearrangement joins TRBV6-1 to TRBJ2-2; D remains unclear. CDR1 is MNHNS, CDR2 SASEGT, per germline. The length of the CDR3 is 15 residues. The germline V and J ends were trimmed by 6 bases and 0 bases, with 11 bases remaining between them. The CDR3 coding sequence is TGTGCCAGCAGGAGTTATACACCGAACACCGGGGAGCTGTTTTTT. Translating it yields CASRSYTPNTGELFF.

The gene calls are TRBV7-9 and TRBJ2-6, with D perhaps matching TRBD1 or TRBD2 (6 bases each). The germline V gene encodes CDR1 SEHNR and CDR2 FQNEAQ (reference sequence). CDR3 length equals 18 residues. V was shortened by 5 bases and J by 1 base, with 18 bases between the two germline ends. The DNA for the CDR3 is TGTGCCAGCAGCATTACGGGGGCAGGGGAATCTGGGGCCAACGTCCTGACTTTC. It codes for CASSITGAGESGANVLTF.

The V gene is TRBV5-1, the J gene TRBJ2-5; D is undetermined. Germline V gene sequence: CDR1 SGHRS, CDR2 YFSETQ. The V end was cut by 4 bases, the J end by 2 bases, with 3 bases between. The CDR3 runs to 11 residues. The CDR3 sequence is CASSLQETQYF. DNA of the CDR3: TGCGCCAGCAGCCTGCAAGAGACCCAGTACTTC.

This chain uses TRBV7-6 with TRBJ2-3, with TRBD2 identical over 12 bases. The germline V gene encodes CDR1 SGHVS and CDR2 FNYEAQ. V was clipped by 5 bases and J by 5 bases; unmatched bases: 5. The CDR3 is made up of 15 amino acids. The CDR3 nucleotides are TGTGCCAGCAGCCCCCGACTAGCGGGGGAAGATACGCAGTATTTT. Its protein is CASSPRLAGEDTQYF. Drawing the rest from reference TRBV7-6 and TRBJ2-3, the complete variable domain is GAGVSQSPRYKVTKRGQDVALRCDPISGHVSLYWYRQALGQGPEFLTYFNYEAQQDKSGLPNDRFSAERPEGSISTLTIQRTEQRDSAMYRCASSPRLAGEDTQYFGPGTRLTVL.

This CDR3 reads CASSLALNTEAFF. CDR3 coding DNA: TGTGCCAGCAGCTTAGCCCTCAACACTGAAGCTTTCTTT. The J gene is TRBJ1-1, the V gene TRBV11-2, with no clear D. CDR1 SGHAT and CDR2 FQNNGV come from the germline V gene. The CDR3 has 13 amino acids. V shed 1 base and J shed 2 bases, with 5 bases lying between them.